This record looks at one T cell receptor beta chain sequence and its context. No antigen is known for it. Germline V gene data show CDR1 as SGHRS and CDR2 as YFSETQ. The V segment lost 6 bases and the J segment 4 bases; nucleotides outside the gene matches: 6. The CDR3 length is 14 residues. The data were taken from a study of cytomegalovirus exposure and HLA in healthy donors. General study points: The presence/absence work took it that sequencing depth was about the same across donors. What a later analysis showed was that several of the most significant clusters appeared linked to common viral pathogens. It was likely that a cluster of highly shared sequence variants was a sequencing artifact. DRB1 had the most TCR associations and HLA-C the fewest, a later analysis found, with rates varying by HLA locus.

PCR used 60 Vbeta primers and 13 Jbeta primers. Using immunoSEQ multiplex PCR, the repertoire was profiled, and TCRdb retains in-frame clones only, with some absent. The table has roughly 180,000 clones, approximately 79% seen once. The clonotype originates from a girl aged 5-17 years in good health and CMV-seropositive. This chain connects TRBV5-1 to TRBJ1-4, with 7 positions matching TRBD1. Sequencing was done on a sample of PBMCs. CDR3 DNA sequence: TGCGCCAGCATGGAGGGGGCCGGTAATGAAAAACTGTTTTTT. Translated: CASMEGAGNEKLFF.